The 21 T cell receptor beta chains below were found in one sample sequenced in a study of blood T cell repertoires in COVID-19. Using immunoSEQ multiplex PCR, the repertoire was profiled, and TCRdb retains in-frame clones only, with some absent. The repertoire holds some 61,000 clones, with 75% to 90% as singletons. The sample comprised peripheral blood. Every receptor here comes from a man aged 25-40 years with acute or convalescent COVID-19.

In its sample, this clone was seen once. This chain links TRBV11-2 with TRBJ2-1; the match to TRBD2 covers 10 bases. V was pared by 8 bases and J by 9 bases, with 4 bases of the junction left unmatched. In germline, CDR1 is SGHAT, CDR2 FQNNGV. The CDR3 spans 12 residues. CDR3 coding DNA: TGTGCCAGCTTAGCGGGAGGTCTTGAGCAGTTCTTC. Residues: CASLAGGLEQFF.

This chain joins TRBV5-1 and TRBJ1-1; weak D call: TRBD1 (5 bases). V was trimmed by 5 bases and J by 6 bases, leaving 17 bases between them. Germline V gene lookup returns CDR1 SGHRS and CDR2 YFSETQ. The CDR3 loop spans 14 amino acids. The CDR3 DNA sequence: TGCGCCAGCAGATCAAATCCGCCAGGGCCTGAAGCTTTCTTT. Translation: CASRSNPPGPEAFF.

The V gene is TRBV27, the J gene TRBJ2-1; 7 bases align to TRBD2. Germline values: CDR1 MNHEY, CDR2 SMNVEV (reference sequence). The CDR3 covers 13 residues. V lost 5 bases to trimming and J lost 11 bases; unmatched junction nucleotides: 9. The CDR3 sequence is CASSPLGTKQQFF. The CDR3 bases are TGTGCCAGCAGTCCCCTAGGGACTAAACAGCAGTTCTTC.

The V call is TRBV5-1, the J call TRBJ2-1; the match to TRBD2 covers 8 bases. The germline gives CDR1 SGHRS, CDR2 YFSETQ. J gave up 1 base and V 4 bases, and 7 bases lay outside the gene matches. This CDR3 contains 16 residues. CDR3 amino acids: CASSPQTSGSYNEQFF. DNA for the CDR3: TGCGCCAGCAGCCCCCAAACTAGCGGATCCTACAATGAGCAGTTCTTC.

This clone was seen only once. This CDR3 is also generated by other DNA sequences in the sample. CDR3 in amino acids: CASSHRDSNQPQHF. DNA for the CDR3: TGTGCCAGCAGCCACAGGGATAGCAATCAGCCCCAGCATTTT. V and J are TRBV3-1 (or the pseudogene TRBV3-2) and TRBJ1-5; a possible D gene is TRBD1 (5 bases). The CDR3 is 14 residues long. V lost 3 bases and J lost 0, with 6 bases in between. CDR1 and CDR2 from the germline V gene are LGHDT and YNNKEL (reference sequence).

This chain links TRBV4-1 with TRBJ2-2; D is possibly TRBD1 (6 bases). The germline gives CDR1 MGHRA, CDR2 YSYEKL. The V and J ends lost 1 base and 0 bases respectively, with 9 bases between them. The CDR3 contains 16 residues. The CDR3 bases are TGCGCCAGCAGCCAAGGGGACACAACGAACACCGGGGAGCTGTTTTTT. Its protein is CASSQGDTTNTGELFF.

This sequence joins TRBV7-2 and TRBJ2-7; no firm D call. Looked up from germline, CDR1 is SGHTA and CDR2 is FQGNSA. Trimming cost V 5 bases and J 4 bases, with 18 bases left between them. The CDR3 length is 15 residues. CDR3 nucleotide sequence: TGTGCCAGCAGCCCAAGCCGGGTCAGCCTTTACGAGCAGTACTTC. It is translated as CASSPSRVSLYEQYF.

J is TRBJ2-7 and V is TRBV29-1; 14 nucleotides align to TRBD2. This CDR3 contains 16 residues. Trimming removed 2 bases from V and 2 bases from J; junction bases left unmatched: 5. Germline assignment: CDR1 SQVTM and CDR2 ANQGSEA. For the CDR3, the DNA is TGCAGCGTTGAATACGGGACTAGCGGGAGAACCTACGAGCAGTACTTC. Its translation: CSVEYGTSGRTYEQYF.

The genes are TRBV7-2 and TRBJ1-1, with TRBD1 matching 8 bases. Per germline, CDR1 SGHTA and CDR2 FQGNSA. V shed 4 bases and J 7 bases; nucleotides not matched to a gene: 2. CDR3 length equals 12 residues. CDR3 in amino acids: CASSSDRGEAFF. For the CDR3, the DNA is TGTGCCAGCAGCTCTGACAGGGGTGAAGCTTTCTTT.

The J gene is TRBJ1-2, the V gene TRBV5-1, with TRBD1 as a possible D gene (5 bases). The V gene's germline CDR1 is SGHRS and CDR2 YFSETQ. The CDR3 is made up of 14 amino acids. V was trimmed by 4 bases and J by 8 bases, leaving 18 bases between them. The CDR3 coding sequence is TGCGCCAGCAGCGAAGGGATTCCCCGGGGGGGCTACACCTTC. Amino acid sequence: CASSEGIPRGGYTF. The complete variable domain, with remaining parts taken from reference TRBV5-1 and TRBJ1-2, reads KAGVTQTPRYLIKTRGQQVTLSCSPISGHRSVSWYQQTPGQGLQFLFEYFSETQRNKGNFPGRFSGRQFSNSRSEMNVSTLELGDSALYLCASSEGIPRGGYTFGSGTRLTVV.

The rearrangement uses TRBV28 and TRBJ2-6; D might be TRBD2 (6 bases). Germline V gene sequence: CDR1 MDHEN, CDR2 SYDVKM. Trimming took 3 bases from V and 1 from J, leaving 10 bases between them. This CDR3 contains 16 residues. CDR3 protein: CASSLEGWSGANVLTF. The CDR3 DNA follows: TGTGCCAGCAGTTTGGAGGGATGGTCTGGGGCCAACGTCCTGACTTTC.

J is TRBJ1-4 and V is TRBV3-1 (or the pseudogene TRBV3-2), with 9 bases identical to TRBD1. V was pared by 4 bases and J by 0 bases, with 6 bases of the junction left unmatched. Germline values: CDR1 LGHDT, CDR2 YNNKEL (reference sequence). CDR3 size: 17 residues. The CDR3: CASSPRTGGTTNEKLFF. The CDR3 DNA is TGTGCCAGCAGCCCGCGCACAGGGGGCACAACTAATGAAAAACTGTTTTTT.

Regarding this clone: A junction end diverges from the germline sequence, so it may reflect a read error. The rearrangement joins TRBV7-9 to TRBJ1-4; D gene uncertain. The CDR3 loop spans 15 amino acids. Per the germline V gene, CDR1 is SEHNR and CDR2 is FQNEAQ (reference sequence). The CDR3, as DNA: TGTGCCAGCAGCTTAAGTTACCCCAACCCCGAGGCAATCTCTTTT. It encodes CASSLSYPNPEAISF.

This CDR3 is CASQGQGAHGYTF. The CDR3 DNA follows: TGTGCCAGTCAGGGGCAGGGGGCGCACGGCTACACCTTC. This chain connects TRBV6-5 to TRBJ1-2, with 8 bases aligning to TRBD1. The CDR3 extends over 13 amino acids. Germline assignment: CDR1 MNHEY and CDR2 SVGAGI. V lost 9 bases to trimming and J lost 8 bases; unmatched junction nucleotides: 11.

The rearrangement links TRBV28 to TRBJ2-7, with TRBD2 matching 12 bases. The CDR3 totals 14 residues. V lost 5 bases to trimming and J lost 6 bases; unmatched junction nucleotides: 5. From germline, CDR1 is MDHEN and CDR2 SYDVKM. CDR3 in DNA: TGTGCCAGCAGTCGACTAGCGGGAGAGGGCGAGCAGTACTTC. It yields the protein CASSRLAGEGEQYF.

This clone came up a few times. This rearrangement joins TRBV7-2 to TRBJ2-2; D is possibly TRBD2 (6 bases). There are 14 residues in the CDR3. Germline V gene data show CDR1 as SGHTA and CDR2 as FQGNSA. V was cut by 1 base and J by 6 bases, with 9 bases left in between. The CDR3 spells CASSLGGVAGELFF. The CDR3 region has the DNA TGTGCCAGCAGCTTAGGGGGGGTAGCCGGGGAGCTGTTTTTT.

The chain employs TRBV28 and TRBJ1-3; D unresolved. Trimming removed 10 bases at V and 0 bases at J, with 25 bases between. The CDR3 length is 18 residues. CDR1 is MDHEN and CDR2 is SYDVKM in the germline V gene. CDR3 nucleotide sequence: TGTGCCACCCACAAGAGATCCTTAATAGCTCACTCTGGAAACACCATATATTTT. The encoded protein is CATHKRSLIAHSGNTIYF.

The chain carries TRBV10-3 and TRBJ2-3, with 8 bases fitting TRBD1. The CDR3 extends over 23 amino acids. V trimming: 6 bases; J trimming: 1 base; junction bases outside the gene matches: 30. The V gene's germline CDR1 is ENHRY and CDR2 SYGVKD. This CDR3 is CAISTLVEPKTAKTGARTDTQYF. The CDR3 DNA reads TGTGCCATCAGCACGTTAGTCGAGCCGAAAACAGCAAAGACAGGGGCTCGCACAGATACGCAGTATTTT.

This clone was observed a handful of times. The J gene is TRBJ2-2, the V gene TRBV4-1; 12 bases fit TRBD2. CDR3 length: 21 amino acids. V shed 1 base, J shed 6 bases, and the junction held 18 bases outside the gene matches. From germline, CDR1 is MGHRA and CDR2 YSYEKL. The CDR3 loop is CASSQGDRTTSGRRWAGELFF. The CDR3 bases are TGCGCCAGCAGCCAAGGAGACCGAACGACTAGCGGGAGAAGGTGGGCCGGGGAGCTGTTTTTT.

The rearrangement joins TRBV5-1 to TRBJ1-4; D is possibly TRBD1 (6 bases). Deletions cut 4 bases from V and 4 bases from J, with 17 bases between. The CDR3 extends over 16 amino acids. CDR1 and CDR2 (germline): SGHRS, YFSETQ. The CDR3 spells CASSPQGDYGNEKLFF. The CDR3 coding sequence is TGCGCCAGCAGCCCACAGGGAGATTACGGTAATGAAAAACTGTTTTTT.

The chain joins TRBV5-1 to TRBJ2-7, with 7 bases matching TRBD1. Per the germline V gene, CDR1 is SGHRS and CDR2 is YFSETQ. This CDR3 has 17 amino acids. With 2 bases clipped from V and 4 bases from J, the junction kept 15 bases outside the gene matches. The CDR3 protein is CASSFEPVGQPPYEQYF. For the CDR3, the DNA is TGCGCCAGCAGCTTTGAACCCGTGGGACAGCCACCGTACGAGCAGTACTTC.